The clone carrying this T cell receptor (beta chain) was detected many times. MiXCR, applied by TCRdb to the RT-PCR reads, yields one record per CDR3 protein. The profile shows almost 700,000 distinct CDR3 sequences, approximately 15% of them singletons. Germline V gives CDR1 MRHNA, CDR2 SNTAGT. The CDR3 has 13 amino acids. The V end lost 4 bases, the J end lost 6 bases, and 11 bases lay between the germline ends. The rearrangement links TRBV6-4 to TRBJ2-3; TRBD1 might be the D (5 bases). Sequenced sample: memory CD4+ T cells from blood. This TCR was sampled from a female donor in good health, serving as a healthy control. The CDR3 DNA sequence: TGTGCCAGCAGTGCTGGGGCCGGCGATACGCAGTATTTT. Translated: CASSAGAGDTQYF.